The T cell receptor (beta chain) under discussion was sequenced for a study of T cell repertoires and HLA-DP antigens (dated by TCRdb to the late 2010s). Regarding the research as a whole: The study used an in vitro model of CD4+ T cell alloreactivity against allogeneic HLA-DP presented by transduced HeLa cells. The two alloantigens modelled structurally similar versus dissimilar alloantigens, differing from self at one and over nine peptide-binding groove amino acids, respectively. Of the three donors, two were male and one was female, with ages ranging from the 18-to-29 band to the 60-to-69 band. Average DNA input was about 240 ng for sorted CD137+CD4+ samples, compared with 950 to 1,500 ng for pre-culture CD4+ samples.

Notes on this clone: Its antigen specificity is not known. Qualities for individual bases were not recorded, and no much larger clone is one base off. The sample contains more than one DNA sequence encoding this CDR3.

TCRB CDR3 regions were amplified with the immunoSEQ multiplex PCR using forward primers for 54 TRBV segments and reverse primers for 13 TRBJ segments. Pre-culture CD4+ samples were sequenced at deep resolution, targeting 200,000 T cell genomes. Sequencing of the amplicons was done on an Illumina HiSeq System, giving 87 bp reads that spanned the CDR3. In the original analysis: Reads were corrected for PCR and sequencing errors, and CDR3 regions were defined by alignment to IMGT reference sequences. Synthetic template pools were used to estimate template counts and unique rearrangement counts. Clonality was computed as 1 minus Pielou's evenness. Richness was estimated with the Daley-Smith estimator. Morisita's index served as the measure of repertoire overlap. Clones present in cultured samples but not detected in the pre-culture repertoire of the same donor were defined as low-abundance clones. TCRdb took over this immuneACCESS table, retaining in-frame rearrangements with V and J assigned. Such tables are incomplete; in checked studies, under half of the missing clones stem from an unresolved V gene, and the remainder is unexplained. That table gives V, J and clone size, and the DNA gave D and trimming. The sample table contains around 70,000 clones; only one count was recorded for about 80% of them. The ten most abundant clones make up roughly 1.6% of the sample.

Untouched CD4+ T cells were isolated from Ficoll-separated PBMC by magnetic bead negative selection, reaching an average purity of around 98%. Untouched CD4+ T cells were isolated from Ficoll-separated PBMC with magnetic beads, reaching about 97.7% purity with negligible CD8+ contamination. Donors were a few healthy blood donors whose buffy coats supplied peripheral blood mononuclear cells. CMV seronegative status was shared by all three donors. The DNeasy Blood & Tissue Kit was used for extraction of genomic DNA. Genomic DNA from sorted CD137+CD4+ cells and from pre-culture CD4+ baseline samples of each subject was subjected to TCRB sequencing. What the study reported, not specific to this receptor: The study was limited by having just three donors, by relying on a non-physiological HeLa antigen-presenting system, and by using total CD4+ cells as responders. Average cumulative frequency of clones undetected before culture was roughly 34% against one allele and 50% to 55% against the other. Separate analysis of naive and memory CD4+ repertoires was not performed. Sorted CD137+ cells showed similar clonality against both alloantigens (about 0.39), much higher than the clonality of pre-culture samples (around 0.04).

Sequences were obtained from CD4+ T cells from PBMCs. The TCR sequence derives from a man aged 55 to 69 in good health and CMV-seronegative.

The sequenced DNA is TGTGCCAGCAGCTTAAGCAGGGGATCAGGAAACACCATATATTTT. It specifies CASSLSRGSGNTIYF. The chain is assembled from TRBV7-8 and TRBJ1-3; D gene: possibly TRBD1, on 6 matching bases. Taken from cysteine to phenylalanine, the CDR3 has 15 residues. Only the CDR3 part of the read is kept: 45 bases, read in frame from the first base. The germline V gene supplies CDR1 SGHVS and CDR2 FQNEAQ. V gives up 2 bases and J gives up 4 bases, and the segment between their germline ends measures 12 bases.